This T cell receptor beta chain derives from a study of graft-versus-host responses after intestinal transplantation (dated by TCRdb to about 2021). Study-wide context: The transplants that recipients received were multivisceral, liver-intestinal, or isolated intestinal. To identify alloreactive clones, pre-transplant mixed lymphocyte reaction products were sequenced and then compared with unstimulated pre-transplant donor and recipient T cells. The cohort enrolled approximately 24 intestinal transplant recipients, one of whom was a retransplant, and a few patients without pretransplant specimens were excluded. Instead of going to the commercial service, samples from a few later patients were sequenced in-house on an Illumina MiSeq and processed with MiXCR. Bulk TCR-beta CDR3 sequencing was used to track graft-versus-host and host-versus-graft alloreactive T cell clones in the graft, circulation and bone marrow after intestinal transplantation. Anti-thymocyte globulin induction was given to all recipients, followed by maintenance tacrolimus and steroids for two to four years. Donor T cell macrochimerism was defined as a peak of at least 4% donor T cells among recipient peripheral blood mononuclear cells.

On this clone: This clone's antigen is unknown. No clone much larger than this one lies a single base away; base qualities are absent.

The junction carries 19 bases between V and J, which are trimmed by 2 bases and 2 bases respectively. CDR3 length: 17 amino acids, cysteine to phenylalanine. CDR3 DNA is the only sequence kept; it has 51 bases, read in frame from the first base. Taken from the germline V gene (reference sequence), the CDR1 and CDR2 loops are SGHNT and YYREEE. Study-wide findings and limitations: High GvH to HvG T cell clonal ratios were observed in the allografts of patients with donor T cell macrochimerism. The conclusions were limited by the relatively low number and heterogeneity of the intestinal transplant patients. GvH clones turned up in recipient bone marrow, with some appearing earlier in ileal mucosa or blood, a pattern consistent with an intestinal mucosal origin. Early after transplant, peak levels of circulating GvH clones were found to be associated with declines in HvG clones.

In light of the paper, this sample's time point label describes: cells obtained before transplantation from donor or recipient. CD3+CD4+ and CD3+CD8+ populations were FACS-sorted from unstimulated pre-transplant donor and recipient cells taken from spleen or lymph nodes. The library was prepared using the immunoSEQ multiplex PCR assay. For most patients, genomic DNA was isolated with the Qiagen DNeasy Blood and Tissue Kit and shipped frozen to Adaptive Biotechnologies for TCR sequencing. For most patients, genomic DNA was subjected to high-throughput TCR-beta CDR3 sequencing by Adaptive Biotechnologies. From the authors' description of their analysis: Adaptive's ImmunoSEQ software supplied the TCR sequencing data for about 18 patients, while MiXCR and VDJtools were used to process a few other patients. To correct CD4 versus CD8 sorting errors, any sequence found in both subsets at a frequency ratio below 5:1 was removed. CDR3 nucleotide sequences shared by donor and recipient were removed because the origin of these sequences could not be assigned. At least 2-fold expansion over unstimulated cells and a minimum CFSE-low frequency of 0.002% (template counts) or 0.001% (read counts) were required for clones to be classified as alloreactive. Clones were considered mappable if detected in sequenced pre-transplant spleen, lymph node, or MLR CFSE-low populations of the donor or recipient. Cumulative frequency of alloreactive clones was calculated as a percentage of all sequences weighted by copy number. The table comes from immuneACCESS by way of TCRdb, which keeps in-frame sequences with V and J called. Part of the clones is missing from these tables; in studies checked, under half for an unresolved V gene and the rest for unknown reasons. For V, J and clone size, that table is used; D and trimming come from the DNA. The sample yields some 130,000 clones; roughly 95% were counted once. The top ten clones comprise more than 2.5% of the sample.

The chain is encoded by TRBV5-4 joined to TRBJ1-2; no D gene can be assigned with confidence. Sample: unstimulated CD8+ T cells sorted from spleen or lymph node cells, taken before intestinal transplant. The TCR was taken from a human donor who received an intestinal transplant. The nucleotides read TGTGCCAGCAGCTTTGGGCAGGTCCCCAACTTAAACTATGGCTACACCTTC. Its translation reads: CASSFGQVPNLNYGYTF.